These 30 T cell receptor beta chains came from one sample sequenced in a study of glioma-infiltrating T cells after dendritic cell vaccination. Time point meaning: after dendritic cell vaccination, including at tumor progression/relapse. The repertoire was sequenced with immunoSEQ multiplex PCR; TCRdb's copy has only in-frame clones and lacks some. The profile covers 90,000 to 110,000 clones, with 90% appearing a single time and over 2.5% taken by the ten largest. Sequences were derived from blood, sampled after dendritic cell vaccination. These TCRs come from a human donor with glioblastoma.

The rearrangement links TRBV7-3 to TRBJ1-1; D possibly corresponds to TRBD1 (5 bases). The V end lost 3 bases, the J end lost 1 base, and 6 bases lay between the germline ends. The CDR3 covers 13 residues. Germline V CDR1 and CDR2: SGHTA, FQGTGA. CDR3 sequence: CASSLTENTEAFF. CDR3 DNA sequence: TGTGCCAGCAGCTTGACAGAGAACACTGAAGCTTTCTTT.

The rearrangement links TRBV10-3 to TRBJ1-4; D may be TRBD1 (6 bases). This CDR3 region has 13 residues. CDR1 and CDR2 (germline): ENHRY, SYGVKD. The V end lost 4 bases, the J end lost 6 bases, and 9 bases lay between the germline ends. The CDR3 sequence is CAISGGGYEKLFF. In DNA form, the CDR3 reads TGTGCCATCAGTGGGGGGGGCTATGAAAAACTGTTTTTT.

The chain uses TRBV4-1 and TRBJ2-7; weak D call: TRBD1 (6 bases). This CDR3 has 11 amino acids. Trimming shortened V by 2 bases and J by 7 bases, and 6 bases separated the two germline ends. CDR1 is MGHRA, CDR2 YSYEKL, per germline. CDR3 DNA sequence: TGCGCCAGCAGCCAAAGGGGGGAGCAGTACTTC. Its protein is CASSQRGEQYF.

The chain is built from TRBV7-9 and TRBJ2-7; D not resolved. The CDR3 covers 11 residues. CDR1 SEHNR and CDR2 FQNEAQ come from the germline V gene (reference sequence). V gave up 5 bases and J gave up 3 bases, with 5 bases separating them. CDR3 sequence reads: CASSGSYEQYF. In nucleotides, the CDR3 is TGTGCCAGCAGCGGCAGCTACGAGCAGTACTTC.

The chain recombines TRBV5-1 with TRBJ2-1; weak D call: TRBD2 (6 bases). Germline V gene data show CDR1 as SGHRS and CDR2 as YFSETQ. The CDR3 consists of 15 residues. V shed 5 bases and J shed 0 bases, with 12 bases lying between them. The DNA for the CDR3 is TGCGCCAGCAGGGAGGGCGGCCTCTCCTACAATGAGCAGTTCTTC. Protein product: CASREGGLSYNEQFF.

In this sample, this clone turned up a few times. The V and J genes are TRBV6-4 and TRBJ2-1, with 10 nucleotides matching TRBD2. Germline loops: CDR1 MRHNA, CDR2 SNTAGT. The CDR3 totals 15 residues. V shed 2 bases, J shed 5 bases, and the junction held 3 bases outside the gene matches. In DNA, the CDR3 is TGTGCCAGCAGTGACGGGACTAGCGCGAACAATGAGCAGTTCTTC. It encodes CASSDGTSANNEQFF.

This clone was seen a few times. The V and J genes are TRBV14 and TRBJ2-7; TRBD2 aligns across 9 bases. The CDR3 consists of 16 residues. V lost 3 bases and J lost 4; bases outside the gene matches: 10. Germline loops: CDR1 SGHDN, CDR2 FVKESK. In DNA form, the CDR3 reads TGTGCCAGCAGCCATATCGGTCTAGCGGGATTTTACGAGCAGTACTTC. This gives the protein CASSHIGLAGFYEQYF.

The V call is TRBV5-1, the J call TRBJ2-7, with D perhaps TRBD2 (5 bases). Looked up from germline, CDR1 is SGHRS and CDR2 is YFSETQ. The CDR3 runs to 14 residues. Trimming pared 0 bases from V and 4 bases from J, leaving 11 bases between. As DNA, the CDR3 is TGCGCCAGCAGCTTGGTCGGGGAGAATTACGAGCAGTACTTC. Its translation: CASSLVGENYEQYF.

This clone was picked up a small number of times. The chain is built from TRBV6-6 and TRBJ2-7, with TRBD2 identical over 9 bases. Germline CDR1 and CDR2: MNHNY and SVGAGI (reference sequence). V lost 6 bases and J lost 6; bases outside the gene matches: 6. CDR3 length equals 13 residues. The CDR3 is CASSEREDREQYF. In nucleotides, the CDR3 is TGTGCCAGCAGCGAGCGGGAGGACCGCGAGCAGTACTTC.

The genes are TRBV30 and TRBJ1-4; 9 bases are shared with TRBD1. From germline, CDR1 is GTSNPN and CDR2 SVGIG (reference sequence). Trimming removed 3 bases from V and 7 bases from J; junction bases left unmatched: 9. The CDR3 runs to 15 residues. This CDR3 is CAWSLRTGAIEKLFF. The CDR3 coding sequence is TGTGCCTGGAGCCTCCGGACAGGGGCGATTGAAAAACTGTTTTTT.

The chain couples TRBV5-1 to TRBJ1-1, with a tentative D call TRBD1 (6 bases). CDR1 and CDR2 from the germline V gene are SGHRS and YFSETQ. Trimming took 0 bases from V and 4 from J, leaving 22 bases between them. The CDR3 consists of 18 residues. The CDR3 loop is CASSLGGGGRRFGTEAFF. DNA for the CDR3: TGCGCCAGCAGCTTGGGGGGCGGGGGCCGCCGTTTTGGCACTGAAGCTTTCTTT.

The chain joins TRBV5-4 to TRBJ2-7; 13 bases match TRBD2. This CDR3 is 15 amino acids long. The V segment lost 4 bases and the J segment 3 bases; nucleotides outside the gene matches: 4. From germline, CDR1 is SGHNT and CDR2 YYREEE (reference sequence). The CDR3, as DNA: TGTGCCAGCAGCCCAGGGACTAGCGGGAACTACGAGCAGTACTTC. Translated: CASSPGTSGNYEQYF.

The chain couples TRBV5-1 to TRBJ2-1, with TRBD1 matching over 8 bases. The CDR3 is 14 residues long. With 2 bases clipped from V and 8 bases from J, the junction kept 6 bases outside the gene matches. Germline V gives CDR1 SGHRS, CDR2 YFSETQ. CDR3: CASSFSDREDEQFF. The CDR3 DNA follows: TGCGCCAGCAGCTTTTCGGACAGGGAGGATGAGCAGTTCTTC.

V usage is TRBV7-2 and J usage is TRBJ2-3, with TRBD2 matching over 8 bases. V lost 5 bases and J lost 10; bases outside the gene matches: 17. The CDR3 length is 16 residues. Germline CDR1 reads SGHTA; CDR2 reads FQGNSA. The chain's CDR3 is CASSPRVYGRAIAQYF. DNA of the CDR3: TGTGCCAGCAGCCCCCGGGTTTACGGGAGGGCCATCGCGCAGTATTTT. Full variable domain (remainder filled in from reference TRBV7-2 and TRBJ2-3): GAGVSQSPSNKVTEKGKDVELRCDPISGHTALYWYRQSLGQGLEFLIYFQGNSAPDKSGLPSDRFSAERTGGSVSTLTIQRTQQEDSAVYLCASSPRVYGRAIAQYFGPGTRLTVL.

In its sample, this clone was seen a few times. The chain is built from TRBV2 and TRBJ2-1; TRBD2 aligns across 13 bases. The V gene end was trimmed by 7 bases and the J gene end by 6 bases; junction bases not matched to a gene: 9. Germline CDR1 and CDR2: SNHLY and FYNNEI. This CDR3 is 16 amino acids long. The DNA for the CDR3 is TGTGCCAGCACCCATAGGACTAGCGGGAGTGGCAATGAGCAGTTCTTC. It encodes CASTHRTSGSGNEQFF.

The chain couples TRBV5-5 to TRBJ1-3, with D possibly TRBD1 on 5 matching bases. The CDR3 spans 14 residues. V was pared by 4 bases and J by 0 bases, with 8 bases between. Germline V gene lookup returns CDR1 SGHKS and CDR2 YYEKEE (reference sequence). This CDR3 is CASSAGPSGNTIYF. The CDR3 coding sequence is TGTGCCAGCAGCGCGGGACCCTCTGGAAACACCATATATTTT.

This clone has more than one count but fewer than ten. The rearrangement joins TRBV29-1 to TRBJ1-1; 9 nucleotides align to TRBD1. J gave up 10 bases and V 7 bases, and 10 bases lay outside the gene matches. This CDR3 is 12 amino acids long. The germline V gene has CDR1 SQVTM and CDR2 ANQGSEA. The CDR3 sequence: CSGQGVGHGAFF. The CDR3 DNA sequence: TGCAGCGGACAGGGGGTAGGCCATGGAGCTTTCTTT.

The V and J genes are TRBV30 and TRBJ1-2, with D maybe TRBD1 (6 bases). The CDR3 sequence is 15 residues long. From germline, CDR1 is GTSNPN and CDR2 SVGIG (reference sequence). The V gene lost 6 bases and the J gene lost 5 bases, with 22 bases spanning the gap. The DNA of the CDR3 is TGTGCCTGTACCTCTCCCCGCCAGGGGATTTATGGCTACACCTTC. Protein: CACTSPRQGIYGYTF.

The chain recombines TRBV7-2 with TRBJ2-5; 9 nucleotides align to TRBD2. The CDR3 covers 15 residues. V lost 5 bases, J lost 4 bases, and 8 bases stayed unmatched. Germline CDR1 is SGHTA and CDR2 is FQGNSA. This chain's CDR3 is CASSSIAGERETQYF. In nucleotides, the CDR3 is TGTGCCAGCAGCAGCATAGCGGGAGAGCGAGAGACCCAGTACTTC.

The CDR3 spells CASSEGLAGDEQYF. In nucleotides, the CDR3 is TGTGCCAGCAGTGAGGGACTAGCGGGGGACGAGCAGTACTTC. This chain connects TRBV2 to TRBJ2-7; 14 bases fit TRBD2. V shed 3 bases and J 5 bases; nucleotides not matched to a gene: 0. CDR3 length equals 14 residues. Germline values: CDR1 SNHLY, CDR2 FYNNEI.

The chain combines TRBV9 with TRBJ2-3; the D gene is possibly TRBD2 (6 bases). Germline V lookup: CDR1 SGDLS, CDR2 YYNGEE. This CDR3 comprises 15 residues. Trimming cost V 0 bases and J 5 bases, with 13 bases left between them. The CDR3 bases are TGTGCCAGCAGCGTAGGTACTAGCTACGGAGATACGCAGTATTTT. Translated: CASSVGTSYGDTQYF.

The chain recombines TRBV21-1 with TRBJ1-5. TRBV21-1 is a pseudogene. This CDR3 has 15 residues. The CDR3 DNA reads TGTGCCAGCAGCTTAACCCGAGGGTGCAATCAGCCCCAGCATTTT. Translating it yields CASSLTRGCNQPQHF.

The chain has TRBV30 and TRBJ1-4, with D unclear. V shed 3 bases and J shed 3 bases, with 23 bases lying between them. This CDR3 has 18 amino acids. Germline CDR1 and CDR2: GTSNPN and SVGIG (reference sequence). This CDR3 is CAWSPPRGLAVANEKLFF. CDR3 sequence (DNA): TGTGCCTGGAGCCCTCCCCGGGGATTAGCAGTTGCTAATGAAAAACTGTTTTTT.

This clone was seen only a few times. V usage is TRBV4-2 and J usage is TRBJ2-7; TRBD2 agrees at 8 bases. This CDR3 has 14 residues. With V trimmed by 3 bases and J by 6 bases, 7 bases remained unmatched. Per the germline V gene, CDR1 is LGHNA and CDR2 is YNFKEQ. The CDR3 DNA is TGTGCCAGCAGCCAGGGACTAGAGACTTCCGAGCAGTACTTC. Its protein is CASSQGLETSEQYF.

The chain is built from TRBV4-1 and TRBJ1-6; TRBD1 might be the D (5 bases). The CDR3 is 15 amino acids. CDR1 and CDR2 from the germline V gene are MGHRA and YSYEKL. The ends were cut back, 2 bases at V and 7 bases at J, with 12 bases in the middle. The CDR3 bases are TGCGCCAGCAGCCAACAGGGCTCTGGCAATTCACCCCTCCACTTT. Translated: CASSQQGSGNSPLHF.

V gene TRBV6-5 combines with J gene TRBJ2-3; D perhaps matches TRBD2 (5 bases). Per germline, CDR1 MNHEY and CDR2 SVGAGI. The CDR3 loop spans 15 amino acids. V lost 0 bases, J lost 6 bases, and 13 bases lay in between. The CDR3 coding sequence is TGTGCCAGCAGTTACTCGAGGGTTCCAGTCGATACGCAGTATTTT. Its translation is CASSYSRVPVDTQYF.

The genes are TRBV19 and TRBJ1-2, with 7 nucleotides matching TRBD1. With V trimmed by 6 bases and J by 6 bases, 10 bases remained unmatched. CDR3 length: 14 amino acids. The V gene's germline CDR1 is LNHDA and CDR2 SQIVND (reference sequence). CDR3: CASSPGQWVHGYTF. CDR3 nucleotide sequence: TGTGCCAGTAGCCCGGGACAGTGGGTGCATGGCTACACCTTC.

CDR3 coding DNA: TGTGCCTGGAAGATTACAGGGCTTGAAGCTTTCTTT. Its protein product is CAWKITGLEAFF. The gene calls are TRBV30 and TRBJ1-1, with TRBD1 as a possible D gene (6 bases). Germline V gene data show CDR1 as GTSNPN and CDR2 as SVGIG (reference sequence). V was cut by 4 bases and J by 7 bases, with 13 bases left in between. The CDR3 consists of 12 residues.

V is TRBV29-1 and J is TRBJ1-3, with D hard to call. CDR3 length: 14 residues. V lost 5 bases, J lost 1 base, and 12 bases lay in between. Germline assignment: CDR1 SQVTM and CDR2 ANQGSEA. CDR3 nucleotides: TGCAGCGTTCTACTTGGAGGATCTGGAAACACCATATATTTT. It is translated as CSVLLGGSGNTIYF.

The rearrangement links TRBV5-4 to TRBJ2-5; 7 bases line up with TRBD1. The CDR3 is 14 residues long. Per the germline V gene, CDR1 is SGHNT and CDR2 is YYREEE (reference sequence). Trimming removed 1 base from V and 1 base from J; junction bases left unmatched: 1. CDR3 sequence (DNA): TGTGCCAGCAGCTTGTGGGACAGCCAAGAGACCCAGTACTTC. Translated, it gives CASSLWDSQETQYF.